These 32 T cell receptor beta chains share one sample of origin, sequenced in a study of early T cells in non-severe SARS-CoV-2 infection. TCRdb fed the 5' RACE reads into MiXCR, producing one record per CDR3 protein. The data contain more than 65,000 distinct CDR3 sequences, about 13% of them seen just once; the ten biggest clones take up 5.2%. The sample was whole blood. Receptors originate from an adult who was a healthcare worker with PCR-confirmed SARS-CoV-2 infection or an uninfected control (not recorded which).

This clonotype was detected only a few times. The chain has TRBV20-1 and TRBJ2-1; no clear D. This CDR3 has 13 residues. Trimming shortened V by 3 bases and J by 5 bases, and 11 bases separated the two germline ends. Germline V CDR1 and CDR2: DFQATT, SNEGSKA (reference sequence). CDR3 in DNA: TGCAGTGCTAGTGGTGTAATTAACAATGAGCAGTTCTTC. Protein product: CSASGVINNEQFF.

This clonotype was detected only a few times. V gene TRBV27 combines with J gene TRBJ1-5, with 8 bases lining up with TRBD1. CDR1 MNHEY and CDR2 SMNVEV come from the germline V gene (reference sequence). V trimming: 4 bases; J trimming: 5 bases; junction bases outside the gene matches: 7. This CDR3 has 15 residues. CDR3 region: CASSWRQGFDQPQHF. CDR3 sequence (DNA): TGTGCCAGCAGTTGGAGACAGGGGTTTGATCAGCCCCAGCATTTT.

The chain couples TRBV18 to TRBJ2-3, with unresolved D. Per the germline V gene, CDR1 is KGHSH and CDR2 is LQKENI. CDR3 length: 13 residues. V was pared by 2 bases and J by 1 base, with 4 bases between. CDR3 sequence (DNA): TGTGCCAGCTCACCAAGACGCACAGATACGCAGTATTTT. This codes for CASSPRRTDTQYF.

At least ten counts were recorded for this clonotype. The CDR3 sequence is CASTPLGREGPDTQYF. CDR3 nucleotides: TGCGCCAGCACCCCCCTGGGGCGGGAGGGCCCAGATACGCAGTATTTT. The V and J genes are TRBV4-1 and TRBJ2-3; 9 bases map to TRBD2. The CDR3 consists of 16 residues. Germline V gene data show CDR1 as MGHRA and CDR2 as YSYEKL. The J segment lost 4 bases and the V segment lost 7 bases, leaving 12 bases of the junction unmatched.

This clonotype was seen a few times. V and J are TRBV29-1 and TRBJ2-1; D not certain. This CDR3 is built from 11 residues. Germline lookup yields CDR1 SQVTM and CDR2 ANQGSEA. The V end lost 7 bases, the J end lost 9 bases, and 13 bases lay between the germline ends. CDR3 sequence reads: CSASLSGEQFF. In nucleotides, the CDR3 is TGCAGCGCCTCCCTCTCGGGTGAGCAGTTCTTC.

This clonotype came up many times. This rearrangement joins TRBV10-1 to TRBJ2-1, with D possibly matching TRBD1 (5 bases). Trimming removed 1 base at V and 0 bases at J, with 25 bases between. This CDR3 contains 21 residues. CDR1 and CDR2 from the germline V gene are WNHNN and SYGVQD (reference sequence). The CDR3 DNA follows: TGCGCCAGCAGTGAGTATACAGGATTGGAACCTTACACCGTCTCCTACAATGAGCAGTTCTTC. Translated: CASSEYTGLEPYTVSYNEQFF.

Ten or more counts support this clonotype. This rearrangement joins TRBV7-9 to TRBJ1-4; no reliable D call. The CDR3 extends over 15 amino acids. Between the trimmed V and J ends, which lost 5 bases and 0 bases, there was a span of 10 bases. Per germline, CDR1 SEHNR and CDR2 FQNEAQ (reference sequence). Here the CDR3 reads CASSTGISTNEKLFF. The CDR3 coding sequence is TGTGCCAGCAGCACCGGGATTTCAACTAATGAAAAACTGTTTTTT.

This chain links TRBV20-1 with TRBJ1-5, with TRBD1 matching 8 bases. There are 13 residues in the CDR3. Trimming cost V 5 bases and J 7 bases; bases outside gene matches: 7. Germline values: CDR1 DFQATT, CDR2 SNEGSKA (reference sequence). In DNA form, the CDR3 reads TGCAGTGCTTTTACAGGGGGAGGACAGCCCCAGCATTTT. This codes for CSAFTGGGQPQHF.

V is TRBV5-1 and J is TRBJ2-5, with D possibly called TRBD1 or TRBD2 (5 bases each). The ends were cut back, 1 base at V and 0 bases at J, with 16 bases in the middle. The CDR3 is 17 amino acids. CDR1 and CDR2 (germline): SGHRS, YFSETQ. This chain's CDR3 is CASSLSGRTSNQETQYF. CDR3 in DNA: TGCGCCAGCAGCTTGTCGGGGCGGACATCGAACCAAGAGACCCAGTACTTC.

This clonotype turned up a few times. This chain connects TRBV14 to TRBJ2-7; tentative D call: TRBD1 (5 bases). The CDR3 has 15 residues. Germline CDR1 is SGHDN and CDR2 is FVKESK. Trimming took off 4 bases at V and 3 bases at J, with 16 bases between the two ends. The CDR3 DNA follows: TGTGCCAGCAGCCGTTCAGCAGGGTGGATCTACGAGCAGTACTTC. As protein: CASSRSAGWIYEQYF. The complete variable domain, with remaining parts taken from reference TRBV14 and TRBJ2-7, reads EAGVTQFPSHSVIEKGQTVTLRCDPISGHDNLYWYRRVMGKEIKFLLHFVKESKQDESGMPNNRFLAERTGGTYSTLKVQPAELEDSGVYFCASSRSAGWIYEQYFGPGTRLTVT.

This clonotype was observed a handful of times. This chain connects TRBV20-1 to TRBJ2-3; a possible D gene is TRBD1 (5 bases). From germline, CDR1 is DFQATT and CDR2 SNEGSKA (reference sequence). Trimming removed 6 bases from V and 0 bases from J, with 16 bases in between. CDR3 length: 15 residues. The CDR3 reads CSAETARTSTDTQYF. The CDR3, as DNA: TGCAGTGCAGAGACAGCAAGAACTAGCACAGATACGCAGTATTTT.

In this sample, this clonotype turned up many times. CDR3 coding DNA: TGTGCCAGCAGTTTAACGCTAGCGGGATACAATGAGCAGTTCTTC. It is translated as CASSLTLAGYNEQFF. This chain uses TRBV12-3 or TRBV12-4 with TRBJ2-1; 9 bases are a match to TRBD2. The CDR3 extends over 15 amino acids. The trim removed 2 bases at V and 4 bases at J, leaving 3 bases unmatched.

This clonotype has at least ten counts. V usage is TRBV25-1 and J usage is TRBJ1-2; 8 nucleotides agree with TRBD1. Trimming removed 5 bases from V and 4 bases from J; junction bases left unmatched: 3. This CDR3 is built from 13 residues. Germline CDR1 is MGHDK and CDR2 is SYGVNS. In DNA, the CDR3 is TGTGCCAGCAGTAGAGACAGGGGCTATGGCTACACCTTC. It translates to CASSRDRGYGYTF.

This clonotype was recorded many times. V and J are TRBV11-2 and TRBJ2-3, with TRBD1 matching over 7 bases. CDR1 SGHAT and CDR2 FQNNGV come from the germline V gene. The junction had 4 bases not matched to a gene; V was cut back by 3 bases and J by 4 bases. This CDR3 is 14 amino acids long. The CDR3 spells CASSLTGSPDTQYF. CDR3 bases: TGTGCCAGCAGCTTGACAGGGTCCCCAGATACGCAGTATTTT. Together with reference TRBV11-2 and TRBJ2-3, the CDR3 gives the full variable domain: EAGVAQSPRYKIIEKRQSVAFWCNPISGHATLYWYQQILGQGPKLLIQFQNNGVVDDSQLPKDRFSAERLKGVDSTLKIQPAKLEDSAVYLCASSLTGSPDTQYFGPGTRLTVL.

This clonotype was seen many times. This chain connects TRBV5-6 to TRBJ2-2; 10 nucleotides match TRBD1. From germline, CDR1 is SGHDT and CDR2 YYEEEE. There are 16 residues in the CDR3. J lost 0 bases, V lost 5 bases, and 4 bases had no gene match. As DNA, the CDR3 is TGTGCCAGCAGTTACGGGACAGGGGCGAACACCGGGGAGCTGTTTTTT. Translation: CASSYGTGANTGELFF.

In this sample, this clonotype turned up many times. The chain couples TRBV29-1 to TRBJ1-1; 7 bases are a match to TRBD1. The CDR3 length is 13 residues. Germline assignment: CDR1 SQVTM and CDR2 ANQGSEA. The J segment lost 5 bases and the V segment lost 4 bases, leaving 7 bases of the junction unmatched. The chain's CDR3 is CSVVPPGGTEAFF. The CDR3 DNA sequence: TGCAGCGTTGTTCCGCCAGGGGGGACTGAAGCTTTCTTT.

This clonotype was counted ten times or more. This chain links TRBV12-3 or TRBV12-4 with TRBJ2-7; D remains ambiguous. This CDR3 has 12 residues. The V and J ends lost 3 bases and 3 bases respectively, with 6 bases between them. CDR3 residues: CASSFRYYEQYF. In nucleotides, the CDR3 is TGTGCCAGCAGTTTTAGGTACTACGAGCAGTACTTC.

This clonotype was seen more than once but under ten times. The rearrangement links TRBV6-2 or TRBV6-3 to TRBJ2-3; possibly TRBD1 for D (5 bases). Trimming left V 0 bases short and J 1 base short, with 11 bases between. Germline CDR1 is MNHEY and CDR2 is SVGEGT. The CDR3 extends over 16 amino acids. For the CDR3, the DNA is TGTGCCAGCAGTTACTCGTTCTCGACAGGCACAGATACGCAGTATTTT. Encoded protein: CASSYSFSTGTDTQYF.

The genes are TRBV29-1 and TRBJ2-7; D is undetermined. This CDR3 contains 11 residues. V lost 8 bases and J lost 5, with 13 bases in between. CDR1 is SQVTM and CDR2 is ANQGSEA in the germline V gene. The chain's CDR3 is CSFRIGDEQYF. The CDR3 DNA is TGCAGCTTTAGGATTGGAGACGAGCAGTACTTC.

This clonotype was seen a few times. The chain is built from TRBV20-1 and TRBJ2-5; 8 nucleotides align to TRBD2. This CDR3 spans 14 amino acids. V trimming: 1 base; J trimming: 1 base; junction bases outside the gene matches: 2. In germline, CDR1 is DFQATT, CDR2 SNEGSKA (reference sequence). CDR3 coding DNA: TGCAGTGCTAGAGGACTAGCGCCCCAAGAGACCCAGTACTTC. Translation: CSARGLAPQETQYF.

Many counts were recorded for this clonotype. J is TRBJ1-4 and V is TRBV2; no definite D call. This CDR3 contains 13 residues. The V gene's germline CDR1 is SNHLY and CDR2 FYNNEI. Trimming stripped 4 bases from V and 8 bases from J, with 11 bases between. DNA of the CDR3: TGTGCCAGCAGTGCGGGGATCAGGGAAAAACTGTTTTTT. This encodes CASSAGIREKLFF.

This clonotype has a handful of counts. The J gene is TRBJ2-7, the V gene TRBV10-2, with D hard to call. The CDR3 runs to 13 residues. Germline assignment: CDR1 WSHSY and CDR2 SAAADI. V was clipped by 2 bases and J by 5 bases, with 10 bases between them. The DNA for the CDR3 is TGCGCCAGCAGTGAGGCCAAGTTCCACGAGCAGTACTTC. Protein: CASSEAKFHEQYF.

This clonotype was recorded a few times. V usage is TRBV29-1 and J usage is TRBJ2-1; D may be TRBD2 (6 bases). The ends were cut back, 3 bases at V and 0 bases at J, with 6 bases in the middle. Germline lookup yields CDR1 SQVTM and CDR2 ANQGSEA. This CDR3 is built from 13 residues. In DNA, the CDR3 is TGCAGCGTTGACGGGAGCTCCTACAATGAGCAGTTCTTC. This translates into CSVDGSSYNEQFF.

This clonotype was counted between two and nine times. The gene calls are TRBV5-1 and TRBJ2-3; 8 nucleotides line up with TRBD2. Per germline, CDR1 SGHRS and CDR2 YFSETQ. V shed 1 base and J 4 bases; nucleotides not matched to a gene: 11. CDR3 length: 17 residues. The CDR3 loop is CASSLKRSGGRSDTQYF. The CDR3 DNA reads as TGCGCCAGCAGCTTGAAAAGGTCGGGGGGGCGCTCAGATACGCAGTATTTT. The full variable domain, its missing parts supplied by reference TRBV5-1 and TRBJ2-3, is KAGVTQTPRYLIKTRGQQVTLSCSPISGHRSVSWYQQTPGQGLQFLFEYFSETQRNKGNFPGRFSGRQFSNSRSEMNVSTLELGDSALYLCASSLKRSGGRSDTQYFGPGTRLTVL.

This clonotype occurred a few times. The V gene is TRBV29-1, the J gene TRBJ1-1; D possibly corresponds to TRBD1 (5 bases). The CDR3 loop spans 12 amino acids. V lost 5 bases to trimming and J lost 4 bases, with 11 bases between them. Germline CDR1 is SQVTM and CDR2 is ANQGSEA. The CDR3 sequence is CSVQGVITEAFF. The CDR3 region has the DNA TGCAGCGTTCAAGGGGTTATCACTGAAGCTTTCTTT.

The chain joins TRBV20-1 to TRBJ2-1, with D perhaps given as TRBD1 or TRBD2 (5 bases each). V gave up 3 bases and J gave up 2 bases, with 23 bases separating them. Looked up from germline, CDR1 is DFQATT and CDR2 is SNEGSKA (reference sequence). The CDR3 runs 18 residues. The CDR3 coding sequence is TGCAGTGCTAGTGCATTCCTTAGTGGGGGTGGGGCCTACAATGAGCAGTTCTTC. This codes for CSASAFLSGGGAYNEQFF.

V and J are TRBV15 and TRBJ1-1; 10 nucleotides match TRBD1. Per the germline V gene, CDR1 is LNHNV and CDR2 is YYDKDF (reference sequence). CDR3 length: 16 amino acids. V shed 3 bases and J 4 bases; nucleotides not matched to a gene: 8. CDR3 amino acids: CATSRGKRDRGTEAFF. CDR3 nucleotides: TGTGCCACCAGCAGGGGTAAGAGGGACAGGGGCACTGAAGCTTTCTTT.

This chain connects TRBV29-1 to TRBJ2-1; possible D gene TRBD2, 6 bases. The CDR3 totals 13 residues. The germline V and J ends were trimmed by 4 bases and 5 bases, with 12 bases remaining between them. Germline V lookup: CDR1 SQVTM, CDR2 ANQGSEA. CDR3 residues: CSVVRGGDNEQFF. DNA of the CDR3: TGCAGCGTTGTAAGGGGCGGGGACAATGAGCAGTTCTTC.

This clonotype was counted many times. This chain joins TRBV3-1 and TRBJ1-2; TRBD1 is a possible D gene (6 bases). CDR3 size: 14 residues. CDR1 and CDR2 from the germline V gene are LGHDT and YNNKEL (reference sequence). Trimming took 4 bases from V and 6 from J, leaving 15 bases between them. The CDR3 region is CASSLNAGADGYTF. The DNA for the CDR3 is TGTGCCAGCAGCCTAAACGCGGGGGCAGATGGCTACACCTTC.

This clonotype was found many times. CDR3 sequence reads: CASSFLIAYNEQFF. The CDR3 DNA reads as TGTGCCAGCAGTTTTTTAATAGCGTACAATGAGCAGTTCTTC. The chain combines TRBV28 with TRBJ2-1, with D possibly matching TRBD2 (5 bases). With 3 bases removed from V and 4 bases from J, the gap between germline ends came to 10 bases. Per germline, CDR1 MDHEN and CDR2 SYDVKM. The CDR3 contains 14 residues.

This clonotype was detected ten times or more. This rearrangement joins TRBV10-3 to TRBJ2-1; the match to TRBD2 covers 14 bases. CDR3 size: 15 residues. Losses at the gene ends were 6 bases for V and 9 bases for J; bases not matched to a gene: 7. CDR1 ENHRY and CDR2 SYGVKD come from the germline V gene. In nucleotides, the CDR3 is TGTGCCATCAGCGGGACTAGCGGGGGTGAGGGTGAGCAGTTCTTC. This encodes CAISGTSGGEGEQFF.

In this sample, this clonotype turned up many times. V and J are TRBV29-1 and TRBJ2-1, with a possible D match to TRBD1 (7 bases). The ends were cut back, 4 bases at V and 9 bases at J, with 19 bases in the middle. The CDR3 is made up of 14 amino acids. From germline, CDR1 is SQVTM and CDR2 ANQGSEA. CDR3 DNA: TGCAGCGTTGTCCGGGACAGCGGAGGGGGTGAGCAGTTCTTC. It codes for CSVVRDSGGGEQFF.